This T cell receptor beta chain was profiled in a study of cytomegalovirus exposure and HLA in healthy donors. Germline CDR1 SGHDT, CDR2 YYEEEE. The CDR3 has 14 residues. Trimming cost V 3 bases and J 7 bases; bases outside gene matches: 7. With regard to this clone: The target antigen is unknown.

PCR amplification relied on 60 Vbeta primers (plus 13 Jbeta primers). The assay was immunoSEQ multiplex PCR, and TCRdb's table has in-frame clones only and misses some. The sample consists of over 90,000 clones, around 80% of them appearing once. Study outcomes and limitations: Upon later analysis, HLA-associated TCR beta chains proved more clonally expanded than other, equally common chains. Sequencing artifact likely explains a cluster of highly shared sequence variants.

The rearrangement links TRBV5-6 to TRBJ1-5; TRBD1 aligns across 7 bases. Material: PBMCs. The clonotype originates from a woman younger than 35 in good health and CMV-seropositive. CDR3 residues: CASSSGQVGQPQHF. The CDR3 DNA follows: TGTGCCAGCAGCTCCGGACAGGTGGGGCAGCCCCAGCATTTT.